A single sample is the source of the 5 T cell receptor beta chains below, sequenced in a study of blood T cell repertoires in COVID-19 (dated by TCRdb to about 2020). Libraries were made using the immunoSEQ multiplex PCR assay. Not all clones reach the TCRdb copy of this immuneACCESS table, which keeps in-frame sequences only. Checked studies attribute under half of the gap to unresolved V genes and leave the rest unexplained. Recorded for this sample are about 190,000 clones; 70% to 80% of them occurred a single time. The biggest ten clones account for around 16% of the sample. Sequenced sample: PBMCs or T cells enriched from blood (not recorded which). These receptors originate from a woman between 50 and 59 years old who had recovered from COVID-19.

This sequence joins TRBV6-2 or TRBV6-3 and TRBJ2-5; 8 bases agree with TRBD2. CDR3 length equals 17 residues. Germline V lookup: CDR1 MNHEY, CDR2 SVGEGT. Trimming cost V 2 bases and J 3 bases; bases outside gene matches: 11. This chain's CDR3 is CASSYPVSGKLEETQYF. CDR3 coding DNA: TGTGCCAGCAGTTACCCTGTTAGCGGGAAGTTAGAAGAGACCCAGTACTTC.

Of note for this clone: Distinct nucleotide sequences in the sample also encode this CDR3. The V and J genes are TRBV28 and TRBJ2-7; 10 bases map to TRBD1. J lost 2 bases, V lost 3 bases, and 1 base had no gene match. CDR3 length: 14 amino acids. The germline gives CDR1 MDHEN, CDR2 SYDVKM. The CDR3 DNA reads TGTGCCAGCAGTTTGACAGGGGGCGCCTACGAGCAGTACTTC. As protein: CASSLTGGAYEQYF.

This rearrangement joins TRBV19 to TRBJ2-7, with D maybe TRBD2 (6 bases). The CDR3 consists of 12 residues. V was cut by 10 bases and J by 1 base, with 11 bases left in between. Germline loops: CDR1 LNHDA, CDR2 SQIVND (reference sequence). In nucleotides, the CDR3 is TGTGCCACCGCGGGACGGTCCTACGAGCAGTACTTC. Protein: CATAGRSYEQYF.

The chain combines TRBV9 with TRBJ2-1; 8 nucleotides agree with TRBD1. The V gene end was trimmed by 3 bases and the J gene end by 7 bases; junction bases not matched to a gene: 12. This CDR3 contains 16 residues. Germline V gene lookup returns CDR1 SGDLS and CDR2 YYNGEE. CDR3 DNA sequence: TGTGCCAGCAGCGCGGTGGCCCAGGGGGCCTGGAATGAGCAGTTCTTC. Encoded protein: CASSAVAQGAWNEQFF.

This chain connects TRBV7-3 to TRBJ1-2, with TRBD1 identical over 8 bases. V lost 3 bases, J lost 3 bases, and 3 bases stayed unmatched. This CDR3 comprises 14 residues. Per the germline V gene, CDR1 is SGHTA and CDR2 is FQGTGA. CDR3 loop: CASSFGQGDYGYTF. The CDR3 DNA reads as TGTGCCAGCAGCTTCGGACAGGGCGACTATGGCTACACCTTC. Drawing the rest from reference TRBV7-3 and TRBJ1-2, the complete variable domain is GAGVSQTPSNKVTEKGKYVELRCDPISGHTALYWYRQSLGQGPEFLIYFQGTGAADDSGLPNDRFFAVRPEGSVSTLKIQRTERGDSAVYLCASSFGQGDYGYTFGSGTRLTVV.